This entry concerns a single TCR beta chain. The source of the sample is a study of blood T cell repertoires in COVID-19. Turning to the study itself: Whether acute or convalescent, the COVID-19 samples came from the United States, Italy and Spain. Sample material is recorded as cDNA or gDNA derived from T cells, B-cell-depleted T cells, or PBMCs.

Enrolment of Seattle patients took place during active infection, and they were followed longitudinally. Original analysis: For nucleated cells, counts were estimated from reference gene primer amplification. Profiled with immunoSEQ multiplex PCR; TCRdb holds only in-frame clones, not every one. The V and J calls and clone size are taken from that table; D and trimming were inferred from the DNA. The sample comprises about 68,000 clones, 91% of which are singletons, and 7.3% rests with the top ten. The specimen sequenced was peripheral blood. This TCR derives from a man between 35 and 55 years old with COVID-19, enrolled during active disease.

CDR3 sequence reads: CASRIPGSGYNEQFF. In DNA, the CDR3 is TGTGCCAGCAGAATCCCGGGGTCGGGCTACAATGAGCAGTTCTTC. The rearrangement uses TRBV27 and TRBJ2-1; tentative D call: TRBD2 (5 bases). This CDR3 has 15 residues. Trimming pared 6 bases from V and 3 bases from J, leaving 15 bases between. CDR1 and CDR2 from the germline V gene are MNHEY and SMNVEV (reference sequence).